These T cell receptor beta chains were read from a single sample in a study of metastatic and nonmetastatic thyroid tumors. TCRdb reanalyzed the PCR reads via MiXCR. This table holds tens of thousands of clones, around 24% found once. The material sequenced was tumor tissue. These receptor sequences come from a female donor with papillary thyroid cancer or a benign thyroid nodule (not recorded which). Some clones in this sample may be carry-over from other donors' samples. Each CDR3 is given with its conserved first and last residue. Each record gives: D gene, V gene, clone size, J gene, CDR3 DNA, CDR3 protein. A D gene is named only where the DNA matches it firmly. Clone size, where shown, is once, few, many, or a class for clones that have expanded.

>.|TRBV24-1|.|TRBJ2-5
TGTGCCACCAGTGATCATGAGGACAGTAGTCAAGAGACCCAGTACTTC
CATSDHEDSSQETQYF
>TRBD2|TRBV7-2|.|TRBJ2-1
TGTGCCAGCAGCTTAGCTTTAGCGGGGGGGGTGAATGAGCAGTTCTTC
CASSLALAGGVNEQFF
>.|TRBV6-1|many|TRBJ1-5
TGTGCCAGCAGTGCCGAGGACGACTATCAGCCCCAGCATTTT
CASSAEDDYQPQHF
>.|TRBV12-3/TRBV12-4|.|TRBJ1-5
TGTGCCAGCAGCGTGGACATAAATCGGCCCCAGCATTTT
CASSVDINRPQHF
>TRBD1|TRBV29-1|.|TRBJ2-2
TGCAGCGTTGAAGCCCTAGACAGGGCGAACACCGGGGAGCTGTTTTTT
CSVEALDRANTGELFF
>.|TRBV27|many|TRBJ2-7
TGTGCCAGCAGTTTATCGATGGCAGGGAGCTCCTACGAGCAGTACTTC
CASSLSMAGSSYEQYF
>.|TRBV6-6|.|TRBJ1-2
TGTGCCAGCAGTTACTCACACTTCTATGGCTACACCTTC
CASSYSHFYGYTF
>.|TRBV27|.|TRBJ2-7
TGTGCCAGCAAAAACCCCCTGCGGGACGAGCAGTACTTC
CASKNPLRDEQYF
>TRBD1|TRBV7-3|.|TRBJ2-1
TGTGCCAGCAGCATAAGACAGGGGGCAGATGAGCAGTTCTTC
CASSIRQGADEQFF
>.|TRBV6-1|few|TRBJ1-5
TGTGCCAGCAACCACAACAGCTTTCATCCCCAGCATTTT
CASNHNSFHPQHF
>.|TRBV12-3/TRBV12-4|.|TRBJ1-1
TGTGCCAGCAGTTTATGGCAGAACACTGAAGCTTTCTTT
CASSLWQNTEAFF
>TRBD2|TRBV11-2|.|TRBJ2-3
TGTGCCAGCAGCTTGGGACTAGCGGGAGTGAAAGATACGCAGTATTTT
CASSLGLAGVKDTQYF
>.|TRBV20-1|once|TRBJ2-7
TGCAGTGCTAGAGATCCGTGGTCTAGCGACTCCTACGAGCAGTACTTC
CSARDPWSSDSYEQYF
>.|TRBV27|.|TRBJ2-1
TGTGCCAGCAGTTTAGGTTACGCAGGCTCCTACAATGAGCAGTTCTTC
CASSLGYAGSYNEQFF
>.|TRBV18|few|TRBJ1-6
TGTGCCAGCTCCTCGGAACAGTCGGGCACCCTCCACTTT
CASSSEQSGTLHF
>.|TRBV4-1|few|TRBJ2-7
TGCGCCAGCAGCCAACTAGCCCCCGGTCCCTACGAGCAGTACTTC
CASSQLAPGPYEQYF
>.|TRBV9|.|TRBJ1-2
TGTGCCAGCAGCGTCCACGGTGACGTCAACTATGGCTACACCTTC
CASSVHGDVNYGYTF